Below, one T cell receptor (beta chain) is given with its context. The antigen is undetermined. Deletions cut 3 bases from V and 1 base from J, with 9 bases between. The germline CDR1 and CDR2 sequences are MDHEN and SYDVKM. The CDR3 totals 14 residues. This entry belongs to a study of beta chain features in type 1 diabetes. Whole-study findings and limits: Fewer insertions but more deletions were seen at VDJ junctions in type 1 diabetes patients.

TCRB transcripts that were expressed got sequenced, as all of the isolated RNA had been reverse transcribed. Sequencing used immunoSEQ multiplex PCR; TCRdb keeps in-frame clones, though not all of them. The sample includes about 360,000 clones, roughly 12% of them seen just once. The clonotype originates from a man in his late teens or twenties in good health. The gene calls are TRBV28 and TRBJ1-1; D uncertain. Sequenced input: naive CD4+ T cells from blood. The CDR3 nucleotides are TGTGCCAGCAGTTTTTTAGAAGAGAACACTGAAGCTTTCTTT. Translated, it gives CASSFLEENTEAFF.